These 28 T cell receptor beta chains were sequenced from one sample in a study of CD8 T cells in Susac syndrome. RNA was extracted with the RNeasy kit, and a quantity of about 0.45 to 1 ug was reverse transcribed using random hexamers. TCRdb fed the immunoSEQ multiplex PCR reads into MiXCR, producing one record per CDR3 protein. Of some 96,000 distinct CDR3 sequences in the sample, roughly 94% were seen once. Sequences were obtained from CD4+ T cells from PBMCs. These receptors all stem from a human donor with Susac syndrome.

This clonotype was counted a single time. The chain employs TRBV21-1 and TRBJ1-2; the table's D gene call, TRBD1, was not cross checked with the DNA. TRBV21-1 counts as a pseudogene. The CDR3 runs to 13 residues. DNA of the CDR3: TGTGCCAGCAGCAAGGACACTGCCTATGGCTACACCTTC. It encodes CASSKDTAYGYTF.

The chain uses TRBV30 and TRBJ2-2; D uncertain. Trimming took 5 bases from V and 4 from J, leaving 11 bases between them. The CDR3 has 13 amino acids. The germline V gene encodes CDR1 GTSNPN and CDR2 SVGIG (reference sequence). The CDR3 nucleotides are TGTGCCTGGTGTACAGTTTTCACCGGGGAGCTGTTTTTT. It codes for CAWCTVFTGELFF.

This sequence joins TRBV20-1 and TRBJ1-2; a possible D gene is TRBD1 (6 bases). Germline V CDR1 and CDR2: DFQATT, SNEGSKA (reference sequence). This CDR3 contains 13 residues. V was trimmed by 6 bases and J by 0 bases, leaving 11 bases between them. The CDR3 loop is CSAGRGTNYGYTF. CDR3 DNA sequence: TGCAGTGCGGGGAGGGGGACTAACTATGGCTACACCTTC.

The V gene is TRBV5-1, the J gene TRBJ2-7; perhaps TRBD2 as D (6 bases). V was cut by 5 bases and J by 5 bases, with 14 bases left in between. CDR1 is SGHRS and CDR2 is YFSETQ in the germline V gene. This CDR3 comprises 13 residues. CDR3 nucleotide sequence: TGCGCCAGCAGGCCCCAGGCGGGGAACGAGCAGTACTTC. Its translation: CASRPQAGNEQYF.

This chain uses TRBV28 with TRBJ1-5, with TRBD1 as a possible D gene (6 bases). Germline assignment: CDR1 MDHEN and CDR2 SYDVKM. The CDR3 spans 14 residues. The germline V and J ends were trimmed by 2 bases and 7 bases, with 12 bases remaining between them. CDR3 sequence (DNA): TGTGCCAGCAGTTTAGGGGGGGGCTGGCAGCCCCAGCATTTT. Its translation is CASSLGGGWQPQHF.

The chain employs TRBV28 and TRBJ2-7; D not resolved. V lost 2 bases, J lost 6 bases, and 8 bases lay in between. The CDR3 consists of 12 residues. In germline, CDR1 is MDHEN, CDR2 SYDVKM. The DNA for the CDR3 is TGTGCCAGCAGTTTAAGTTGGCGCGAGCAGTACTTC. Translation: CASSLSWREQYF.

The gene calls are TRBV12-3 or TRBV12-4 and TRBJ1-6, with D unresolved. V was shortened by 5 bases and J by 9 bases, with 11 bases between the two germline ends. The CDR3 extends over 13 amino acids. The CDR3 sequence is CASSLAPPSPLHF. CDR3 nucleotides: TGTGCCAGCAGTCTTGCCCCCCCTTCACCCCTCCACTTT.

The genes are TRBV20-1 and TRBJ1-5, with TRBD1 as a possible D gene (5 bases). Trimming shortened V by 4 bases and J by 0 bases, and 10 bases separated the two germline ends. Germline loops: CDR1 DFQATT, CDR2 SNEGSKA (reference sequence). The length of the CDR3 is 14 residues. The CDR3 DNA follows: TGCAGTGCTACCCGGACATTTAGCAATCAGCCCCAGCATTTT. Protein sequence: CSATRTFSNQPQHF.

This sequence joins TRBV12-3 or TRBV12-4 and TRBJ2-2; D is perhaps TRBD2 (5 bases). V lost 4 bases to trimming and J lost 6 bases, with 9 bases between them. The CDR3 consists of 13 residues. CDR3 sequence reads: CASSSGKAGELFF. The CDR3 DNA is TGTGCCAGCAGTTCGGGGAAAGCCGGGGAGCTGTTTTTT.

The J gene is TRBJ2-7, the V gene TRBV3-1, with D maybe TRBD2 (6 bases). The germline gives CDR1 LGHDT, CDR2 YNNKEL (reference sequence). CDR3 length equals 11 residues. Trimming took 4 bases from V and 7 from J, leaving 8 bases between them. CDR3 protein: CASSPEGEQYF. CDR3 bases: TGTGCCAGCAGCCCGGAGGGAGAGCAGTACTTC.

The chain employs TRBV12-3 or TRBV12-4 and TRBJ2-5; D gene uncertain. The CDR3 length is 15 residues. The ends were cut back, 5 bases at V and 5 bases at J, with 18 bases in the middle. The CDR3 DNA follows: TGTGCCAGCAGTCCATCGACGGAGATCGAGGAGACCCAGTACTTC. This sequence encodes CASSPSTEIEETQYF.

The rearrangement joins TRBV5-6 to TRBJ2-1; possibly TRBD1 for D (6 bases). Germline CDR1 and CDR2: SGHDT and YYEEEE. Trimming took 4 bases from V and 1 from J, leaving 12 bases between them. The CDR3 length is 15 residues. CDR3 in amino acids: CASSQQGRSYNEQFF. CDR3 DNA sequence: TGTGCCAGCAGCCAACAGGGTCGGTCCTACAATGAGCAGTTCTTC.

V usage is TRBV4-1 and J usage is TRBJ2-5, with a weak D call TRBD2 (6 bases). V lost 3 bases to trimming and J lost 0 bases, with 17 bases between them. This CDR3 has 17 amino acids. Per the germline V gene, CDR1 is MGHRA and CDR2 is YSYEKL. CDR3 residues: CASSHPMEGLDQETQYF. The CDR3 nucleotides are TGCGCCAGCAGCCATCCCATGGAGGGGTTGGACCAAGAGACCCAGTACTTC.

The J gene is TRBJ2-1, the V gene TRBV6-1; no reliable D call. Trimming shortened V by 9 bases and J by 4 bases, and 13 bases separated the two germline ends. Germline V CDR1 and CDR2: MNHNS, SASEGT. There are 13 residues in the CDR3. This chain's CDR3 is CASCISNYNEQFF. In DNA, the CDR3 is TGTGCCAGTTGTATCAGTAATTACAATGAGCAGTTCTTC.

The chain recombines TRBV4-3 with TRBJ2-5; maybe TRBD1 (5 bases). The CDR3 totals 15 residues. Germline CDR1 LGHNA, CDR2 YSLEER. The V gene lost 1 base and the J gene lost 5 bases, with 14 bases spanning the gap. The CDR3 here is CASSQGKQVWETQYF. DNA for the CDR3: TGCGCCAGCAGCCAAGGGAAACAGGTCTGGGAGACCCAGTACTTC.

The V and J genes are TRBV12-3 or TRBV12-4 and TRBJ2-7; D gene uncertain. CDR3 size: 14 residues. V was pared by 2 bases and J by 2 bases, with 10 bases between. The CDR3: CASSLPGFTYEQYF. The CDR3 DNA is TGTGCCAGCAGTTTACCGGGTTTCACCTACGAGCAGTACTTC.

The CDR3 loop reads CSAEPRDSQETQYF. As DNA, the CDR3 is TGCAGCGCTGAGCCAAGGGACAGTCAAGAGACCCAGTACTTC. The V gene is TRBV29-1, the J gene TRBJ2-5, with 7 bases matching TRBD1. V dropped 7 bases and J dropped 2; count of bases not matched to a gene: 10. The CDR3 has 14 residues. CDR1 and CDR2 (germline): SQVTM, ANQGSEA.

CDR3 nucleotide sequence: TGTGCCAGCGTGAGGACGGGGCTCGGCACAGATACGCAGTATTTT. The encoded protein is CASVRTGLGTDTQYF. This chain joins TRBV28 and TRBJ2-3; D tentatively fits TRBD1 or TRBD2 (5 bases each). There are 15 residues in the CDR3. V lost 8 bases, J lost 1 base, and 16 bases lay in between. Germline V gives CDR1 MDHEN, CDR2 SYDVKM.

The rearrangement joins TRBV19 to TRBJ2-4; no reliable D call. The CDR3 runs to 12 residues. Germline V gene lookup returns CDR1 LNHDA and CDR2 SQIVND (reference sequence). Trimming removed 8 bases from V and 2 bases from J, with 7 bases in between. CDR3 nucleotides: TGTGCCAGTTCAGACACCAAAAACATTCAGTACTTC. This encodes CASSDTKNIQYF.

The rearrangement uses TRBV6-5 and TRBJ2-5; D may correspond to TRBD1 or TRBD2 (5 bases each). There are 15 residues in the CDR3. With 8 bases removed from V and 4 bases from J, the gap between germline ends came to 20 bases. Germline lookup yields CDR1 MNHEY and CDR2 SVGAGI. The CDR3 here is CASARGAYPGETQYF. The CDR3 DNA reads TGTGCCAGCGCTAGGGGAGCTTACCCGGGAGAGACCCAGTACTTC.

The chain has TRBV7-3 and TRBJ2-2; 8 positions match TRBD2. The germline gives CDR1 SGHTA, CDR2 FQGTGA. Trimming removed 5 bases from V and 7 bases from J; junction bases left unmatched: 9. CDR3 length: 15 residues. CDR3 sequence (DNA): TGTGCCAGCAGCCAGTCGGGGGGGGCTGGCGGGGAGCTGTTTTTT. This gives the protein CASSQSGGAGGELFF.

V gene TRBV25-1 combines with J gene TRBJ1-5; tentative D call: TRBD1 (6 bases). This CDR3 is built from 13 residues. Germline assignment: CDR1 MGHDK and CDR2 SYGVNS. With 9 bases removed from V and 3 bases from J, the gap between germline ends came to 12 bases. In DNA, the CDR3 is TGTGCCAGGGATACAGGGTCCAATCAGCCCCAGCATTTT. Its protein product is CARDTGSNQPQHF.

The chain employs TRBV12-2 and TRBJ2-7; the DNA was not compared with TRBD1, the D call given in the table. TRBV12-2 is termed a pseudogene. The CDR3 contains 16 residues. Here the CDR3 reads CASRLGPGGATYEQYF. CDR3 sequence (DNA): TGTGCAAGTCGCTTAGGACCGGGGGGGGCCACCTACGAGCAGTACTTC.

The chain employs TRBV9 and TRBJ2-5; D gene ambiguous. This CDR3 is 14 amino acids long. The V gene lost 2 bases and the J gene lost 5 bases, with 13 bases spanning the gap. Germline loops: CDR1 SGDLS, CDR2 YYNGEE. Written as DNA, the CDR3 is TGTGCCAGCAGCGTCGGAGTCCAAGGGGAGACCCAGTACTTC. Translating gives CASSVGVQGETQYF.

V usage is TRBV27 and J usage is TRBJ1-1; perhaps TRBD1 as D (5 bases). Trimming removed 6 bases from V and 4 bases from J, with 15 bases in between. The CDR3 covers 14 residues. CDR1 and CDR2 from the germline V gene are MNHEY and SMNVEV (reference sequence). CDR3 sequence reads: CASSQGRESTEAFF. In DNA, the CDR3 is TGTGCCAGCAGCCAGGGTAGGGAGAGCACTGAAGCTTTCTTT.

This sequence joins TRBV18 and TRBJ2-1; D is undetermined. The V gene's germline CDR1 is KGHSH and CDR2 LQKENI. V was pared by 8 bases and J by 6 bases, with 11 bases between. CDR3 size: 12 residues. CDR3: CASMRTVNEQFF. The CDR3 region has the DNA TGTGCCAGCATGCGGACGGTCAATGAGCAGTTCTTC.

The J gene is TRBJ2-5, the V gene TRBV28; 7 nucleotides line up with TRBD1. The CDR3 totals 14 residues. Germline-derived CDR1 and CDR2 are MDHEN and SYDVKM. The V and J ends lost 5 bases and 6 bases, in that order; junction bases with no gene match: 9. This chain's CDR3 is CASSITGVRQTQYF. As DNA, the CDR3 is TGTGCCAGCAGTATCACAGGGGTGAGGCAGACCCAGTACTTC.

The rearrangement uses TRBV7-8 and TRBJ2-1; the match to TRBD2 covers 10 bases. This CDR3 has 17 amino acids. Germline values: CDR1 SGHVS, CDR2 FQNEAQ. J lost 4 bases, V lost 5 bases, and 11 bases had no gene match. DNA for the CDR3: TGTGCCAGCAGCCTCCCTAGCGGGGGTATCTCATACAATGAGCAGTTCTTC. The encoded protein is CASSLPSGGISYNEQFF.